This is a list of T cell receptor beta chains from one sample in a study of prognosis after radiotherapy for stage I lung cancer. In TCRdb, the multiplex PCR reads were re-called with MiXCR into one record per CDR3 protein. This sample yields some 36,000 distinct CDR3 sequences, of which around 22% are seen a single time; less than 30% belongs to the top ten. The input for sequencing was PBMCs, taken before or after stereotactic body radiation therapy (not recorded which). The receptors here all came from a donor over 45 with non-small cell lung cancer. The CDR3 runs from the conserved cysteine through the conserved F or W. Fields, in order: D gene, CDR3 length, J gene, clone size, V gene, CDR3 protein, CDR3 DNA. The D gene is left open where the match is weak. Size is omitted from some rows. Given values are once, few, many or a class for expanded clones.

>.|16|TRBJ1-2|.|TRBV6-2/TRBV6-3
CVSGQYADAGKRGYTF
TGTGTCAGCGGCCAGTACGCAGACGCAGGGAAACGTGGCTACACCTTC
>TRBD1|15|TRBJ2-7|many|TRBV28
CASSAGTGGNYEQYF
TGTGCCAGCAGCGCTGGGACAGGGGGGAACTACGAGCAGTACTTC
>.|11|TRBJ2-3|many|TRBV6-6
CASSYSGGQYF
TGTGCCAGCAGTTACTCGGGGGGGCAGTATTTT
>TRBD1|15|TRBJ1-1|many|TRBV6-1
CASSTDRVGYTEAFF
TGTGCCAGCAGTACCGACAGGGTGGGTTACACTGAAGCTTTCTTT
>TRBD1|15|TRBJ1-5|many|TRBV5-1
CASSLGTGDNQPQHF
TGCGCCAGCAGCCTCGGGACAGGGGACAATCAGCCCCAGCATTTT
>TRBD1|16|TRBJ1-6|many|TRBV30
CASSTGGWSYNSPLHF
TGTGCCTCAAGCACAGGGGGTTGGTCCTATAATTCACCCCTCCACTTT
>.|15|TRBJ2-1|many|TRBV20-1
CSARVGFPLYNEQFF
TGCAGTGCTAGGGTGGGTTTTCCCCTCTACAATGAGCAGTTCTTC
>TRBD2|18|TRBJ2-3|many|TRBV28
CASSTPPGIAGYTDTQYF
TGTGCCAGCAGTACCCCCCCGGGAATAGCGGGGTACACAGATACGCAGTATTTT
>TRBD1|14|TRBJ1-2|.|TRBV29-1
CSVSTGGTGDGYTF
TGCAGCGTTTCGACAGGGGGGACCGGCGATGGCTACACCTTC
>.|14|TRBJ1-4|many|TRBV28
CASSGWTAYEKLFF
TGTGCCAGCAGTGGTTGGACAGCTTATGAAAAACTGTTTTTT
>TRBD2|14|TRBJ2-2|.|TRBV27
CASSTAGGTGELFF
TGTGCCAGCAGTACGGCGGGAGGCACCGGGGAGCTGTTTTTT
>.|16|TRBJ1-3|many|TRBV18
CASSPPSSFSGNTIYF
TGTGCCAGCTCACCGCCCAGCAGTTTCTCTGGAAACACCATATATTTT
>TRBD1|15|TRBJ1-2|many|TRBV3-1
CASSQGTGRDYGYTF
TGTGCCAGCAGCCAGGGGACAGGAAGGGATTATGGCTACACCTTC
>.|14|TRBJ2-2|many|TRBV19
CASSLGRVTGELFF
TGTGCCAGTAGTCTAGGTAGGGTGACCGGGGAGCTGTTTTTT
>.|16|TRBJ1-1|many|TRBV19
CASSIVPGGTNTEAFF
TGTGCCAGTAGTATAGTCCCCGGGGGGACGAACACTGAAGCTTTCTTT
>.|16|TRBJ2-3|few|TRBV3-1
CASSQAPDRPTDTQYF
TGTGCCAGCAGCCAAGCACCGGACAGACCCACAGATACGCAGTATTTT
>.|13|TRBJ1-2|many|TRBV10-3
CAISPDTNYGYTF
TGTGCCATCAGTCCAGACACCAACTATGGCTACACCTTC
>.|12|TRBJ1-5|many|TRBV20-1
CSASIPRQPQHF
TGCAGTGCTAGTATTCCGCGTCAGCCCCAGCATTTT
>.|13|TRBJ1-6|many|TRBV6-1
CASRTDINSPLHF
TGTGCCAGCAGGACAGATATCAATTCACCCCTCCACTTT
>.|13|TRBJ2-7|many|TRBV3-1
CASSPPGRYEQYF
TGTGCCAGCAGCCCGCCGGGGCGGTACGAGCAGTACTTC
>TRBD1|12|TRBJ1-1|many|TRBV28
CTRDRGNTEAFF
TGTACTCGGGACAGGGGGAACACTGAAGCTTTCTTT
>.|17|TRBJ1-1|many|TRBV15
CATSRGRTGADNTEAFF
TGTGCCACCAGCAGAGGACGAACAGGTGCAGACAACACTGAAGCTTTCTTT
>.|13|TRBJ2-5|many|TRBV24-1
CATSEPAVETQYF
TGTGCCACCAGTGAGCCGGCGGTGGAGACCCAGTACTTC
>.|14|TRBJ2-5|many|TRBV5-1
CASSPADLQETQYF
TGCGCCAGCAGCCCGGCAGACTTACAAGAGACCCAGTACTTC
>TRBD2|13|TRBJ2-5|many|TRBV7-2
CASRGGSQETQYF
TGTGCCAGCAGGGGGGGGAGCCAAGAGACCCAGTACTTC
>TRBD2|17|TRBJ2-7|many|TRBV19
CASSPQGLAGAQYEQYF
TGTGCCAGTAGTCCTCAGGGTCTAGCGGGAGCACAATACGAGCAGTACTTC
>TRBD1|14|TRBJ1-1|many|TRBV10-3
CAISTGQVNTEAFF
TGTGCCATCAGCACGGGACAGGTGAACACTGAAGCTTTCTTT
>.|12|TRBJ2-1|.|TRBV6-2/TRBV6-3
CATKEGYNEKFF
TGTGCCACCAAGGAAGGCTACAACGAGAAGTTCTTC